These 2 T cell receptor beta chains were sequenced from one sample in a study of early stage breast cancer tumors (dated by TCRdb to the late 2010s). Library prep was done by the immunoSEQ multiplex PCR assay. Imported from immuneACCESS, the table was reduced by TCRdb to in-frame sequences with V and J called. These copies leave out some clones; in studies compared against another copy, an unresolved V gene accounts for under half, and the cause of the remainder is not known. A total of around 41,000 clones appear in this sample, around two thirds of them only once. More than 5.5% of the sample rests with the top ten. Sequencing was performed on blood. The receptors were sampled from a person between 50 and 60 years old with breast cancer.

The chain carries TRBV19 and TRBJ1-3; TRBD1 aligns across 9 bases. The germline V gene has CDR1 LNHDA and CDR2 SQIVND (reference sequence). V was pared by 5 bases and J by 1 base, with 6 bases of the junction left unmatched. The CDR3 length is 16 residues. CDR3 in DNA: TGTGCCAGTAGTGCCCACAGGGGGCTATCTGGAAACACCATATATTTT. Amino acid sequence: CASSAHRGLSGNTIYF.

This rearrangement joins TRBV6-5 to TRBJ1-2; D not resolved. V lost 6 bases to trimming and J lost 4 bases, with 15 bases between them. CDR3 length: 14 residues. Germline lookup yields CDR1 MNHEY and CDR2 SVGAGI. The CDR3 loop is CASRAGYQGYGYTF. The CDR3 bases are TGTGCCAGCAGGGCAGGATATCAAGGCTATGGCTACACCTTC.